These 10 T cell receptor beta chains originate from one sample sequenced in a study of T-cell reconstitution after alpha-beta-depleted transplantation in children. Preparation of the TCRbeta library was carried out with unique molecular identifiers. TCRdb passed the PCR reads through MiXCR, listing each CDR3 protein once. Here the sample spans 700,000 to 950,000 distinct CDR3 sequences, 16% being singletons. The source was PBMCs, mostly from graft donor cells, collected 360 days after TCRalphabeta/CD19-depleted stem cell transplant. These receptors all come from a male patient aged 10-17 years who had a stem cell transplant for acute lymphoblastic leukemia, so the T cells may come from the graft donor.

The chain uses TRBV7-6 and TRBJ2-1; D possibly corresponds to TRBD2 (6 bases). V lost 6 bases and J 4 bases, leaving 19 bases between the germline ends. Germline loops: CDR1 SGHVS, CDR2 FNYEAQ. The CDR3 is 16 amino acids. CDR3 protein: CASSLTSVVGYNEQFF. For the CDR3, the DNA is TGTGCCAGCAGTTTGACTAGTGTGGTAGGATACAATGAGCAGTTCTTC. The whole variable domain, filled in from reference TRBV7-6 and TRBJ2-1, reads GAGVSQSPRYKVTKRGQDVALRCDPISGHVSLYWYRQALGQGPEFLTYFNYEAQQDKSGLPNDRFSAERPEGSISTLTIQRTEQRDSAMYRCASSLTSVVGYNEQFFGPGTRLTVL.

The rearrangement links TRBV11-2 to TRBJ2-3; D call uncertain. The CDR3 is made up of 15 amino acids. With 5 bases removed from V and 6 bases from J, the gap between germline ends came to 18 bases. Germline-derived CDR1 and CDR2 are SGHAT and FQNNGV. DNA for the CDR3: TGTGCCAGCAGCCTGGCGGCTAGGGTCCCCGATACGCAGTATTTT. Its translation is CASSLAARVPDTQYF.

The chain carries TRBV27 and TRBJ2-3; no reliable D call. The V end was cut by 5 bases, the J end by 1 base, with 10 bases between. The germline V gene encodes CDR1 MNHEY and CDR2 SMNVEV (reference sequence). This CDR3 is 14 amino acids long. CDR3 loop: CASSISARTDTQYF. CDR3 DNA: TGTGCCAGCAGTATAAGCGCCCGCACAGATACGCAGTATTTT.

This clonotype has at least ten counts. The V call is TRBV7-3, the J call TRBJ2-3; D not certain. V dropped 3 bases and J dropped 4 bases, with 11 bases sitting between them. Looked up from germline, CDR1 is SGHTA and CDR2 is FQGTGA. CDR3 size: 14 residues. This chain's CDR3 is CASSFGLEADTQYF. The CDR3 nucleotides read TGTGCCAGCAGCTTTGGGCTAGAGGCAGATACGCAGTATTTT.

This clonotype was counted a few times. The chain has TRBV4-2 and TRBJ2-1; 11 bases line up with TRBD2. The CDR3 has 19 amino acids. CDR1 is LGHNA and CDR2 is YNFKEQ in the germline V gene. V dropped 3 bases and J dropped 4; count of bases not matched to a gene: 14. CDR3 region: CASSQSTSGTSGLYNEQFF. In DNA, the CDR3 is TGTGCCAGCAGCCAGTCCACCTCCGGGACTAGCGGTTTGTACAATGAGCAGTTCTTC.

This rearrangement joins TRBV7-2 to TRBJ1-1; D not resolved. This CDR3 has 19 amino acids. Germline lookup yields CDR1 SGHTA and CDR2 FQGNSA. Deletions cut 8 bases from V and 0 bases from J, with 28 bases between. The CDR3 coding sequence is TGTGCCAGCCTCCAACCAATCGTGGGGTTACCCTCCATGAACACTGAAGCTTTCTTT. It translates to CASLQPIVGLPSMNTEAFF.

The sample holds a few counts of this clonotype. This chain links TRBV20-1 with TRBJ2-7, with D unresolved. Per the germline V gene, CDR1 is DFQATT and CDR2 is SNEGSKA (reference sequence). CDR3 length: 13 amino acids. Deletions cut 2 bases from V and 2 bases from J, with 10 bases between. The CDR3: CSARLGGTYEQYF. CDR3 DNA: TGCAGTGCTAGATTGGGCGGTACCTACGAGCAGTACTTC.

Only a few counts were recorded for this clonotype. J is TRBJ2-5 and V is TRBV6-5; D not certain. CDR1 and CDR2 from the germline V gene are MNHEY and SVGAGI. The length of the CDR3 is 14 residues. Trimming removed 2 bases from V and 7 bases from J, with 14 bases in between. CDR3 amino acids: CASSYVDGKGTQYF. In DNA, the CDR3 is TGTGCCAGCAGTTACGTGGACGGAAAGGGGACCCAGTACTTC.

CDR3 in amino acids: CASSQPGLTYNEQFF. CDR3 DNA: TGTGCCAGCAGCCAACCGGGACTAACTTACAATGAGCAGTTCTTC. This chain uses TRBV7-9 with TRBJ2-1; 7 nucleotides align to TRBD2. CDR3 length: 15 residues. CDR1 is SEHNR, CDR2 FQNEAQ, per germline (reference sequence). V lost 5 bases, J lost 4 bases, and 8 bases stayed unmatched.

The chain couples TRBV5-1 to TRBJ2-3, with 14 nucleotides matching TRBD2. Trimming cost V 4 bases and J 7 bases; bases outside gene matches: 17. In germline, CDR1 is SGHRS, CDR2 YFSETQ. This CDR3 spans 19 amino acids. The CDR3 loop reads CASSLVFSGTSGSGNTQYF. CDR3 DNA sequence: TGCGCCAGCAGCCTTGTTTTCTCCGGGACTAGCGGGAGCGGGAATACGCAGTATTTT.